Following are 16 T cell receptor beta chains from one sample sequenced in a study of shared clonotypes between healthy human individuals. Measured with immunoSEQ multiplex PCR; TCRdb has only the in-frame clones, and not every one. Of some 680,000 clones in the sample, 73% were seen once. Specimen: memory CD4+ T cells sorted from blood. The subset here: CD45RA-negative fraction. These receptors all come from a woman aged 25 to 39 in good health.

This chain joins TRBV4-1 and TRBJ1-5; D is ambiguous. Germline V gene lookup returns CDR1 MGHRA and CDR2 YSYEKL. V was clipped by 1 base and J by 1 base, with 14 bases between them. The CDR3 loop spans 17 amino acids. The CDR3 DNA is TGCGCCAGCAGCCAAGGGAGGGAGGTCCTAAGCAATCAGCCCCAGCATTTT. As protein: CASSQGREVLSNQPQHF.

The sample holds many counts of this clone. The rearrangement joins TRBV11-2 to TRBJ2-3; 7 bases line up with TRBD1. The CDR3 length is 15 residues. V shed 2 bases and J 6 bases; nucleotides not matched to a gene: 8. Germline V lookup: CDR1 SGHAT, CDR2 FQNNGV. The CDR3 DNA is TGTGCCAGCAGCTTAAGACAGGGTTGGTGGGATACGCAGTATTTT. Its translation: CASSLRQGWWDTQYF.

This chain connects TRBV19 to TRBJ1-1, with 9 bases lining up with TRBD1. V shed 5 bases and J 3 bases; nucleotides not matched to a gene: 4. CDR3 length: 14 amino acids. Germline V CDR1 and CDR2: LNHDA, SQIVND (reference sequence). The CDR3 DNA reads as TGTGCCAGTAGTCAAAACAGGGGGCACACTGAAGCTTTCTTT. Translating it yields CASSQNRGHTEAFF.

J is TRBJ2-3 and V is TRBV6-1; a possible D gene is TRBD2 (6 bases). The ends were cut back, 3 bases at V and 0 bases at J, with 10 bases in the middle. The CDR3 length is 15 residues. The germline V gene has CDR1 MNHNS and CDR2 SASEGT. The CDR3 nucleotides are TGTGCCAGCAGTGACGGCGGGGAGAGCACAGATACGCAGTATTTT. This sequence encodes CASSDGGESTDTQYF.

V is TRBV19 and J is TRBJ1-2; D ambiguous. Germline lookup yields CDR1 LNHDA and CDR2 SQIVND (reference sequence). The V and J ends lost 5 bases and 5 bases respectively, with 15 bases between them. The CDR3 covers 14 residues. CDR3 nucleotides: TGTGCCAGTAGTGAGACTCATAGGGCATATGGCTACACCTTC. The encoded protein is CASSETHRAYGYTF.

This sequence joins TRBV28 and TRBJ2-7; tentative D call: TRBD2 (5 bases). The CDR3 is 13 amino acids. V gave up 6 bases and J gave up 3 bases, with 12 bases separating them. Germline CDR1 and CDR2: MDHEN and SYDVKM. The CDR3: CASSPNRGYEQYF. CDR3 sequence (DNA): TGTGCCAGCAGCCCCAACCGGGGCTACGAGCAGTACTTC.

The rearrangement uses TRBV28 and TRBJ1-2; 7 nucleotides match TRBD1. V shed 1 base and J 8 bases; nucleotides not matched to a gene: 4. The germline gives CDR1 MDHEN, CDR2 SYDVKM. The CDR3 covers 13 residues. The CDR3 sequence: CASSLSQGGGYTF. The CDR3 coding sequence is TGTGCCAGCAGTTTATCGCAGGGGGGAGGCTACACCTTC.

This clone was recorded at least ten times. The V and J genes are TRBV6-5 and TRBJ2-1; no clear D. CDR1 and CDR2 (germline): MNHEY, SVGAGI. V lost 0 bases and J 2 bases, leaving 11 bases between the germline ends. The CDR3 has 16 residues. CDR3 sequence (DNA): TGTGCCAGCAGTTACTCAGCCGACTTTACCTACAATGAGCAGTTCTTC. It encodes CASSYSADFTYNEQFF.

This clone was counted a few times. The genes are TRBV11-3 and TRBJ2-3; D gene unclear. The CDR3 loop spans 14 amino acids. Trimming left V 5 bases short and J 2 bases short, with 11 bases between. Germline CDR1 is SGHNT and CDR2 is YENEEA. CDR3 sequence reads: CASSPRLNTDTQYF. CDR3 coding DNA: TGTGCCAGCAGCCCTCGACTGAACACAGATACGCAGTATTTT.

The V call is TRBV11-3, the J call TRBJ2-2; the D is unclear. CDR1 is SGHNT and CDR2 is YENEEA in the germline V gene. The CDR3 consists of 15 residues. With 5 bases removed from V and 6 bases from J, the gap between germline ends came to 16 bases. Here the CDR3 reads CASSPPGIGSGELFF. The CDR3 DNA follows: TGTGCCAGCAGCCCCCCTGGGATTGGATCCGGGGAGCTGTTTTTT.

The V call is TRBV27, the J call TRBJ2-5; 10 bases align to TRBD2. In germline, CDR1 is MNHEY, CDR2 SMNVEV (reference sequence). V lost 2 bases and J lost 5; bases outside the gene matches: 5. The CDR3 is 15 amino acids. The CDR3 region is CASSLMGAGGETQYF. The CDR3 DNA reads TGTGCCAGCAGTTTAATGGGAGCGGGGGGGGAGACCCAGTACTTC.

The chain is built from TRBV2 and TRBJ2-5, with 13 positions matching TRBD2. CDR3 length: 14 amino acids. Germline loops: CDR1 SNHLY, CDR2 FYNNEI. V lost 5 bases and J lost 5; bases outside the gene matches: 2. The CDR3 protein is CASSLTSGRETQYF. The CDR3 DNA follows: TGTGCCAGCAGTTTGACTAGCGGGAGGGAGACCCAGTACTTC. The whole variable domain, remainder taken from reference TRBV2 and TRBJ2-5, is EPEVTQTPSHQVTQMGQEVILRCVPISNHLYFYWYRQILGQKVEFLVSFYNNEISEKSEIFDDQFSVERPDGSNFTLKIRSTKLEDSAMYFCASSLTSGRETQYFGPGTRLLVL.

This clone appeared once. V and J are TRBV7-9 and TRBJ1-3; D may be TRBD1 (5 bases). Trimming pared 5 bases from V and 0 bases from J, leaving 20 bases between. Germline V gene sequence: CDR1 SEHNR, CDR2 FQNEAQ (reference sequence). This CDR3 spans 18 amino acids. The CDR3 region has the DNA TGTGCCAGCAGCCCCCGGGGGGTTGGCTCGATCTCTGGAAACACCATATATTTT. Encoded protein: CASSPRGVGSISGNTIYF.

The CDR3 sequence: CASSFSAGDYSNQPQHF. The CDR3 nucleotides are TGTGCCAGCAGTTTCTCGGCAGGGGATTATAGCAATCAGCCCCAGCATTTT. J is TRBJ1-5 and V is TRBV28; D is possibly TRBD1 (6 bases). The ends were cut back, 3 bases at V and 0 bases at J, with 15 bases in the middle. Looked up from germline, CDR1 is MDHEN and CDR2 is SYDVKM. This CDR3 is built from 17 residues.

The chain uses TRBV28 and TRBJ1-2; 7 bases are shared with TRBD1. With V trimmed by 6 bases and J by 9 bases, 13 bases remained unmatched. The CDR3 is 14 residues long. Germline CDR1 is MDHEN and CDR2 is SYDVKM. CDR3 sequence: CASSPWTGPRSYTF. In nucleotides, the CDR3 is TGTGCCAGCAGCCCCTGGACAGGCCCCCGAAGCTACACCTTC.

This clone was observed a few times. The rearrangement links TRBV27 to TRBJ2-5; D is possibly TRBD2 (6 bases). The CDR3 spans 14 residues. Per the germline V gene, CDR1 is MNHEY and CDR2 is SMNVEV (reference sequence). V lost 8 bases to trimming and J lost 5 bases, with 18 bases between them. The CDR3: CASPPVGRAETQYF. As DNA, the CDR3 is TGTGCCAGCCCCCCGGTCGGGAGAGCGGAGACCCAGTACTTC.